This is a list of T cell receptor beta chains from one sample in a study of T cells in Graves' hyperthyroidism and ophthalmopathy. TCRdb redid the calling of the multiplex PCR reads with MiXCR, one entry per CDR3 protein. The repertoire consists of about 640,000 distinct CDR3 sequences, with under 25% occurring once and the leading ten covering under 35%. The sample taken for sequencing was blood. The receptors derive from a man aged 25 to 40 with Graves' ophthalmopathy. Each CDR3 is given with its conserved first and last residue. D genes are given only for firm matches. Clone size is stated in some rows and not others, as once, few, many or a class when expanded.

v_call	j_call	clone_size	d_call	cdr3_aa	cdr3_nt
TRBV19	TRBJ1-5	-	-	CASSIMNPGIQPQHF	TGTGCCAGTAGTATCATGAATCCAGGGATTCAGCCCCAGCATTTT
TRBV7-2	TRBJ1-5	many	-	CASSLADRSSNQPQHF	TGTGCCAGCAGCTTAGCAGACAGGTCTAGCAATCAGCCCCAGCATTTT
TRBV3-1	TRBJ2-4	few	-	CASSQVASSTKNIQYF	TGTGCCAGCAGCCAGGTGGCTAGTTCAACCAAAAACATTCAGTACTTC
TRBV10-3	TRBJ1-2	few	-	CAIGGGVYGYTF	TGTGCCATTGGGGGAGGGGTTTATGGCTACACCTTC
TRBV11-1	TRBJ2-1	many	TRBD2	CASSSRTSGRIYEQFF	TGTGCCAGCAGCTCACGGACTAGCGGGAGGATCTATGAGCAGTTCTTC
TRBV11-2	TRBJ2-3	many	-	CASSRVRESDTQYF	TGTGCCAGCAGCCGAGTCAGGGAGTCAGATACGCAGTATTTT
TRBV29-1	TRBJ1-2	few	-	CSVEWIQGSDYGYTF	TGCAGCGTTGAATGGATCCAGGGAAGTGACTATGGCTACACCTTC
TRBV20-1	TRBJ2-7	-	TRBD2	CSARTSGGYEQYF	TGCAGTGCTCGGACTAGCGGGGGCTACGAGCAGTACTTC
TRBV28	TRBJ2-3	many	TRBD2	CASRRQNLAGDTQYF	TGTGCCAGCAGACGACAAAACTTAGCGGGAGATACGCAGTATTTT
TRBV20-1	TRBJ2-7	few	-	CSARDLEGPSSYEQYF	TGCAGTGCTAGAGATCTAGAGGGGCCCAGCTCCTACGAGCAGTACTTC
TRBV5-5	TRBJ2-3	many	-	CASSPPGTSSTDTQYF	TGTGCCAGCAGCCCGCCGGGAACTTCTAGCACAGATACGCAGTATTTT
TRBV6-1	TRBJ2-1	once	-	CASSEKGVSSYNEQFF	TGTGCCAGCAGTGAAAAAGGGGTTAGCTCCTACAATGAGCAGTTCTTC
TRBV24-1	TRBJ2-2	few	TRBD1	CATSDPDRGRTGELFF	TGTGCCACCAGTGATCCCGACAGGGGGCGAACCGGGGAGCTGTTTTTT
TRBV6-1	TRBJ1-5	-	-	CASTGPANQPQHF	TGTGCCAGCACGGGTCCGGCCAATCAGCCCCAGCATTTT
TRBV6-1	TRBJ1-5	many	-	CASGGRPNNQPQHF	TGTGCCAGTGGGGGACGCCCAAACAATCAGCCCCAGCATTTT
TRBV28	TRBJ2-3	-	TRBD2	CASSPLAGVGADTQYF	TGTGCCAGCAGTCCTCTAGCGGGAGTGGGCGCAGATACGCAGTATTTT
TRBV3-1	TRBJ2-7	-	TRBD2	CATGLAGGEQYF	TGTGCCACGGGACTAGCGGGGGGCGAGCAGTACTTC
TRBV6-1	TRBJ2-2	few	-	CASSELEANTGELFF	TGTGCCAGCAGTGAATTGGAGGCTAACACCGGGGAGCTGTTTTTT
TRBV6-1	TRBJ2-5	many	-	CASTEDPPGWETQYF	TGTGCCAGCACCGAGGACCCCCCAGGCTGGGAGACCCAGTACTTC
TRBV5-1	TRBJ2-7	-	TRBD2	CASSPGLAGEGTTLLLSYEQYF	TGCGCCAGCAGCCCGGGACTAGCGGGGGAAGGAACTACACTTTTGTTGTCCTACGAGCAGTACTTC
TRBV27	TRBJ2-1	many	-	CASSYVYPLLSSYNEQFF	TGTGCCAGCAGTTATGTTTACCCTCTTTTGAGCTCCTACAATGAGCAGTTCTTC
TRBV5-8	TRBJ1-4	-	TRBD1	CASRMGQGLKNEKLFF	TGTGCCAGCAGAATGGGACAGGGGCTCAAGAATGAAAAACTGTTTTTT
TRBV6-1	TRBJ1-1	-	-	CASSEFGNTEAFF	TGTGCCAGCAGTGAGTTCGGGAACACTGAAGCTTTCTTT
TRBV7-9	TRBJ2-5	many	-	CASSPTVRETQYF	TGTGCCAGCAGCCCGACAGTACGAGAGACCCAGTACTTC
TRBV29-1	TRBJ2-1	many	TRBD1	CSVEPGTGRSNEQFF	TGCAGCGTTGAACCCGGGACAGGGAGGTCCAATGAGCAGTTCTTC
TRBV29-1	TRBJ2-3	few	TRBD2	CSVTGTSGFTDTQYF	TGCAGCGTTACCGGGACTAGCGGATTCACAGATACGCAGTATTTT
TRBV3-1	TRBJ1-4	many	-	CASSQRTSEKLFF	TGTGCCAGCAGCCAGCGAACGAGTGAAAAACTGTTTTTT
TRBV28	TRBJ2-7	-	-	CASSDARGAYEQYF	TGTGCCAGCAGTGATGCCAGGGGCGCCTACGAGCAGTACTTC
TRBV28	TRBJ1-2	few	-	CASTLQTPGGYTF	TGTGCCAGCACCTTACAGACTCCGGGGGGCTACACCTTC
TRBV15	TRBJ2-7	-	TRBD2	CATGLTSGAEQYF	TGTGCCACCGGTCTAACAAGCGGGGCCGAGCAGTACTTC
TRBV7-9	TRBJ2-5	-	-	CASSSHGTPYIQETQYF	TGTGCCAGCAGCTCCCATGGGACCCCTTACATTCAAGAGACCCAGTACTTC
TRBV28	TRBJ2-7	many	-	CASSRDGGVYEQYF	TGTGCCAGCAGTCGGGACGGAGGAGTCTACGAGCAGTACTTC
TRBV28	TRBJ2-2	many	TRBD2	CASVAGTSVAPGELFF	TGTGCCAGCGTGGCCGGGACTAGCGTAGCTCCCGGGGAGCTGTTTTTT
TRBV20-1	TRBJ2-3	many	-	CSAISLARPSTDTQYF	TGCAGTGCTATAAGCCTTGCTCGGCCTAGCACAGATACGCAGTATTTT
TRBV12-3/TRBV12-4	TRBJ2-1	few	-	CASSRPVGDEQFF	TGTGCCAGCAGCCGCCCGGTCGGGGATGAGCAGTTCTTC
TRBV2	TRBJ2-7	few	-	CASTAGYEQYF	TGTGCCAGCACGGCGGGCTACGAGCAGTACTTC
TRBV19	TRBJ2-7	-	TRBD2	CASSRWGGSREEQYF	TGTGCCAGTAGTAGATGGGGCGGGAGTCGAGAAGAGCAGTACTTC
TRBV10-3	TRBJ2-2	once	TRBD1	CAISGGTGGSGELFF	TGTGCCATCAGTGGAGGGACAGGGGGGTCCGGGGAGCTGTTTTTT
TRBV6-1	TRBJ2-7	many	TRBD1	CASSRGQGGYEQYF	TGTGCCAGCAGCCGCGGACAGGGTGGCTACGAGCAGTACTTC
TRBV2	TRBJ1-5	many	-	CASSDRFYSNQPQHF	TGTGCCAGCAGTGACAGATTTTATAGCAATCAGCCCCAGCATTTT
TRBV5-1	TRBJ2-7	-	TRBD2	CASSLETGGPNEQYF	TGCGCCAGCAGCTTGGAGACGGGAGGGCCGAACGAGCAGTACTTC
TRBV20-1	TRBJ2-7	many	-	CSAPAGEGAYEQYF	TGCAGTGCTCCCGCAGGAGAGGGCGCCTACGAGCAGTACTTC
TRBV3-1	TRBJ1-6	-	-	CASSPGLRAHNSPLHF	TGTGCCAGCAGCCCGGGATTGAGGGCCCATAATTCACCCCTCCACTTT
TRBV7-2	TRBJ2-5	many	-	CASSLLWGQQETQYF	TGTGCCAGCAGCCTCCTTTGGGGGCAACAAGAGACCCAGTACTTC
TRBV7-2	TRBJ2-5	few	TRBD2	CASSLVAGEQETQYF	TGTGCCAGCAGCTTAGTAGCGGGAGAGCAAGAGACCCAGTACTTC
TRBV12-5	TRBJ1-4	-	-	CASGLFYLEKLFF	TGTGCTAGTGGTTTGTTTTATCTGGAAAAACTGTTTTTT
TRBV6-2/TRBV6-3	TRBJ1-2	-	TRBD1	CASSANRGRGGGYTF	TGTGCCAGCAGTGCGAACAGGGGGCGAGGAGGTGGCTACACCTTC